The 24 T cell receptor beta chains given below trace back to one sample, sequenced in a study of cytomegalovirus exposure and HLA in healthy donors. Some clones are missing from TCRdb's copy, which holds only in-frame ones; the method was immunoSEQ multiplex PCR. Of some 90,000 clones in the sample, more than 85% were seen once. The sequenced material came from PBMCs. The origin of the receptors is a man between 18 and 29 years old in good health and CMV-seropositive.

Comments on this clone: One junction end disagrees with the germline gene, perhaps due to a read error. The DNA of the CDR3 is TGTACCAGCAGTTTTCGGGGGAAGGGCCCGAATGAGCAGTTCTTC. It specifies CTSSFRGKGPNEQFF. V and J are TRBV27 and TRBJ2-1; possible D gene TRBD2, 6 bases. The CDR3 contains 15 residues. Germline lookup yields CDR1 MNHEY and CDR2 SMNVEV (reference sequence).

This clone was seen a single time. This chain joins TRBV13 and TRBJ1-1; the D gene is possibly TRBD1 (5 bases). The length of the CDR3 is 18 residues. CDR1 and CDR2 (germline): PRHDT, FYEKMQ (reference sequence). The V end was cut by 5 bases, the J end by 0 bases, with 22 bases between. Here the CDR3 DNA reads TGTGCCAGCAGCGAAACAGGAATTGTTAATCTAATGAACACTGAAGCTTTCTTT. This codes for CASSETGIVNLMNTEAFF.

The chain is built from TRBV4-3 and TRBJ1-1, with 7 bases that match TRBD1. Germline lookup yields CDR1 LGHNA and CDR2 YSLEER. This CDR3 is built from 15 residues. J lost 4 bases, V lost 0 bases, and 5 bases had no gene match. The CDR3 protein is CASSQDTGEGTEAFF. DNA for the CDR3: TGCGCCAGCAGCCAAGATACAGGGGAAGGCACTGAAGCTTTCTTT.

The CDR3 DNA follows: TGCAGCGAGACTAGCGGGGGATCGATGGGAGAGACCCAGTACTTC. This encodes CSETSGGSMGETQYF. This chain uses TRBV29-1 with TRBJ2-5; 12 bases match TRBD2. The V gene's germline CDR1 is SQVTM and CDR2 ANQGSEA. The V and J ends lost 7 bases and 4 bases, in that order; junction bases with no gene match: 10. This CDR3 contains 15 residues.

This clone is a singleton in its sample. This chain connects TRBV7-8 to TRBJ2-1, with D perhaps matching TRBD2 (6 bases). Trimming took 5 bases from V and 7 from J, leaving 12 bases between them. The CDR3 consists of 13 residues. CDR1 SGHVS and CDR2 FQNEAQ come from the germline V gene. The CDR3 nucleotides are TGTGCCAGCAGCCTCTTGGGGGGTAATGAGCAGTTCTTC. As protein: CASSLLGGNEQFF.

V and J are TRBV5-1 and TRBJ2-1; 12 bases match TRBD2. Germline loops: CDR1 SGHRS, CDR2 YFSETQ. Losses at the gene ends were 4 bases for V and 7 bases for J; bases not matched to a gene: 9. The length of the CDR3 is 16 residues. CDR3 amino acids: CASSTGTSGSGNEQFF. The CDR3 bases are TGCGCCAGCAGCACCGGGACTAGCGGGTCCGGGAATGAGCAGTTCTTC.

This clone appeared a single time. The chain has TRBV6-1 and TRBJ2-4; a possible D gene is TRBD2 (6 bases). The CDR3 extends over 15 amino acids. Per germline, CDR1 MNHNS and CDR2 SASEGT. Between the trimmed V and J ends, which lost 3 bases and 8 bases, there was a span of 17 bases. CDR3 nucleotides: TGTGCCAGCAGTGAGGTGATGGGCCCGGGGGACATTCAGTACTTC. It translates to CASSEVMGPGDIQYF.

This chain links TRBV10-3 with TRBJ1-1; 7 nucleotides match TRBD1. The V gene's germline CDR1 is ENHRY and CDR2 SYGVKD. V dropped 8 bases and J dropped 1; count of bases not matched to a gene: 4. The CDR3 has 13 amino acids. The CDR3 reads CAISRDRNTEAFF. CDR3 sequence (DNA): TGTGCCATCTCCCGGGACAGGAACACTGAAGCTTTCTTT.

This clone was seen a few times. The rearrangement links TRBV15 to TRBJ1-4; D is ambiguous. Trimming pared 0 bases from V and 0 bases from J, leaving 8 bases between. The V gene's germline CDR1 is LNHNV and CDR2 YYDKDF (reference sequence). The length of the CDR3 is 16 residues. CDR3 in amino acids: CATSRDPSATNEKLFF. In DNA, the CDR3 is TGTGCCACCAGCAGAGACCCCAGTGCAACTAATGAAAAACTGTTTTTT.

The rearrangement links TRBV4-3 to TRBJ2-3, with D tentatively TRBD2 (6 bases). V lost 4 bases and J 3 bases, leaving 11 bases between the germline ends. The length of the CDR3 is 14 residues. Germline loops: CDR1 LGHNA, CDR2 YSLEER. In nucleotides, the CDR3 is TGCGCCAGCAGCCTAGGGACTTCAACAGATACGCAGTATTTT. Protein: CASSLGTSTDTQYF.

The CDR3 sequence is CASSLGERADTQYF. In DNA form, the CDR3 reads TGCGCCAGCAGCTTGGGTGAGCGGGCAGATACGCAGTATTTT. This chain links TRBV5-1 with TRBJ2-3; a weak D match, TRBD2 (6 bases). CDR3 length equals 14 residues. V lost 0 bases and J 4 bases, leaving 9 bases between the germline ends. Germline V gene sequence: CDR1 SGHRS, CDR2 YFSETQ. The entire variable domain, with the rest obtained from reference TRBV5-1 and TRBJ2-3, is as follows: KAGVTQTPRYLIKTRGQQVTLSCSPISGHRSVSWYQQTPGQGLQFLFEYFSETQRNKGNFPGRFSGRQFSNSRSEMNVSTLELGDSALYLCASSLGERADTQYFGPGTRLTVL.

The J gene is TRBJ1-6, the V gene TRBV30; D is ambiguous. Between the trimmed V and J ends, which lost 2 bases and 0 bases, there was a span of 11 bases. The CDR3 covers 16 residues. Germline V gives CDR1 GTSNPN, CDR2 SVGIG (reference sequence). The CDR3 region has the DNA TGTGCCTGGAGTACCCGCCTCGGCTCCTATAATTCACCCCTCCACTTT. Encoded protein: CAWSTRLGSYNSPLHF.

The DNA for the CDR3 is TGTGCCAGTAGATTACGGACTACAGCCTACGAGCAGTACTTC. Translating it yields CASRLRTTAYEQYF. This chain connects TRBV19 to TRBJ2-7; D is possibly TRBD2 (6 bases). V dropped 6 bases and J dropped 2 bases, with 14 bases sitting between them. Germline V gene data show CDR1 as LNHDA and CDR2 as SQIVND (reference sequence). The CDR3 is made up of 14 amino acids. Full variable domain (remainder filled in from reference TRBV19 and TRBJ2-7): DGGITQSPKYLFRKEGQNVTLSCEQNLNHDAMYWYRQDPGQGLRLIYYSQIVNDFQKGDIAEGYSVSREKKESFPLTVTSAQKNPTAFYLCASRLRTTAYEQYFGPGTRLTVT.

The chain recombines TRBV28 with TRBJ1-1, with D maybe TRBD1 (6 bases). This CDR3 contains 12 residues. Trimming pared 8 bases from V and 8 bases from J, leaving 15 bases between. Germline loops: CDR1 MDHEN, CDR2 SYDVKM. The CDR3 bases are TGTGCCAGCCTAATTTACGGACAGGAAGCTTTCTTT. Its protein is CASLIYGQEAFF.

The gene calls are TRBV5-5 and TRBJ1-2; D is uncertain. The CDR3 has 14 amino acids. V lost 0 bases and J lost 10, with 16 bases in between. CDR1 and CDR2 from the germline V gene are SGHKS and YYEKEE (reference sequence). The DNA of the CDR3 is TGTGCCAGCAGCTTGGGACCGCTCGTCGGGTCCTACACCTTC. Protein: CASSLGPLVGSYTF.

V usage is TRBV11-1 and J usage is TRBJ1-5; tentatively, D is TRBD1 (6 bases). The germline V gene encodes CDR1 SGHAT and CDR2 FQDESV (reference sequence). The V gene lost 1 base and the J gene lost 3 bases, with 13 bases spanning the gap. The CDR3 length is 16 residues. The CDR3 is CASSLDLSGDNQPQHF. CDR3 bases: TGTGCCAGCAGCTTAGATCTCTCAGGGGACAATCAGCCCCAGCATTTT.

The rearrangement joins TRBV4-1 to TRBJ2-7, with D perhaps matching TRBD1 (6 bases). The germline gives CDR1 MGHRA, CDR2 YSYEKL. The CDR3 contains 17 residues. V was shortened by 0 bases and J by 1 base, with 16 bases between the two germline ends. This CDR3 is CASSQDQLDSTSYEQYF. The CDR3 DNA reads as TGCGCCAGCAGCCAAGATCAACTGGACAGCACGTCCTACGAGCAGTACTTC.

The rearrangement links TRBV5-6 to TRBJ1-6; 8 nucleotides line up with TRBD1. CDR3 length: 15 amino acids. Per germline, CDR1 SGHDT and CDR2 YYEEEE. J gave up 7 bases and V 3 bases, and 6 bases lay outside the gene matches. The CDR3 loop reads CASSWRTGRNSPLHF. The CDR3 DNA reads TGTGCCAGCAGCTGGAGGACAGGGAGGAATTCACCCCTCCACTTT.

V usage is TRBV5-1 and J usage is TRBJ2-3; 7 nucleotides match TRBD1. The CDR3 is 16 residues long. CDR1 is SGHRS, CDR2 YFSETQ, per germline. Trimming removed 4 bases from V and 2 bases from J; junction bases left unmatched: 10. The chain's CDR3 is CASSITPGQFTDTQYF. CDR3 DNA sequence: TGCGCCAGCAGCATCACTCCGGGACAGTTCACAGATACGCAGTATTTT.

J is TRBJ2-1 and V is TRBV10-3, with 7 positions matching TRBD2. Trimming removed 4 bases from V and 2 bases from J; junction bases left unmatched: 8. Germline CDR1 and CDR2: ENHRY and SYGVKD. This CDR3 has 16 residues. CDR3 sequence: CAISVASGETYNEQFF. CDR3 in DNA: TGTGCCATCAGTGTGGCTAGCGGAGAAACCTACAATGAGCAGTTCTTC.

As DNA, the CDR3 is TGTGCCAGCAGTTGGACTAGCGGTACCGGGGAGCTGTTTTTT. Encoded protein: CASSWTSGTGELFF. The chain links TRBV6-5 to TRBJ2-2; TRBD2 matches at 10 bases. V shed 4 bases and J 5 bases; nucleotides not matched to a gene: 1. Per the germline V gene, CDR1 is MNHEY and CDR2 is SVGAGI. The CDR3 is 14 amino acids.

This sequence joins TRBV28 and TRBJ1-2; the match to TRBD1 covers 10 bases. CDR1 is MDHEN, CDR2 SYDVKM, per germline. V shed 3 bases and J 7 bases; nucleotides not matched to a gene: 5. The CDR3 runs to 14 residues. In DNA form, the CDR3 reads TGTGCCAGCAGTTTGGGACAGGGGAAGGGTGGCTACACCTTC. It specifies CASSLGQGKGGYTF.

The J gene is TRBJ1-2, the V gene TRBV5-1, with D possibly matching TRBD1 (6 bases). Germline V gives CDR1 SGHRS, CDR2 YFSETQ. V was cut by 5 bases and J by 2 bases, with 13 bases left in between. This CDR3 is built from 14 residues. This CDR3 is CASRQTGQNYGYTF. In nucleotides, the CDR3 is TGCGCCAGCAGACAGACAGGCCAAAACTATGGCTACACCTTC.

This chain's CDR3 is CASSQDAQSGRYSIYEQYF. Written as DNA, the CDR3 is TGTGCCAGCAGCCAAGACGCCCAAAGCGGGCGTTACTCTATCTACGAGCAGTACTTC. The genes are TRBV4-2 and TRBJ2-7, with D tentatively TRBD2 (6 bases). The CDR3 spans 19 residues. The germline V gene has CDR1 LGHNA and CDR2 YNFKEQ. Trimming left V 0 bases short and J 3 bases short, with 24 bases between.